The rows below give T cell receptor beta chains drawn from one sample of a study of cytomegalovirus exposure and HLA in healthy donors. The assay was immunoSEQ multiplex PCR, and TCRdb's table has in-frame clones only and misses some. The top ten hold 6.5% to 9% of the sample, which has about 89,000 clones, approximately 81% seen once. Sequenced input: PBMCs. These TCRs come from a man in his forties or fifties in good health and CMV-seropositive. Both conserved end residues are part of each CDR3. Each record gives: clone size, J gene, D gene, V gene, CDR3 DNA, CDR3 protein. A D gene is named only where the DNA matches it firmly. Only some rows state a clone size, as once, few, many or a class for expanded clones.

>NA|TRBJ1-2|NA|TRBV30
TGTGCCTGGAGTCCCCAGGGGTTTTATGGCTACACCTTC
CAWSPQGFYGYTF
>NA|TRBJ2-3|TRBD1|TRBV7-6
TGTGCCAGCAGCCGGTCACAGGGACAGGGCCCAGATACGCAGTATTTT
CASSRSQGQGPDTQYF
>NA|TRBJ2-3|TRBD2|TRBV11-2
TGTGCCAGCAGCTTAGAACTAGCGGGGGGAGGGACAGATACGCAGTATTTT
CASSLELAGGGTDTQYF
>NA|TRBJ1-2|NA|TRBV7-8
TGTGCCAGCAGCTTAGAGCAGGGCTCTAACTATGGCTACACCTTC
CASSLEQGSNYGYTF
>NA|TRBJ2-3|TRBD2|TRBV4-1
TGCGCCAGCAGCCAAACGACTGGCGGGAGAACAGATACGCAGTATTTT
CASSQTTGGRTDTQYF
>NA|TRBJ2-5|TRBD2|TRBV5-4
TGTGCCAGCAGCTTACCTAGCGGGAGAGGGGAGACCCAGTACTTC
CASSLPSGRGETQYF
>NA|TRBJ2-1|TRBD2|TRBV28
TGTGCCAGCAGTTTAATGATTTACGGGAGCGGGAGGCGACTTGAGCAGTTCTTC
CASSLMIYGSGRRLEQFF
>NA|TRBJ2-7|NA|TRBV10-1
TGCGCCAGCAGACGAGGCTACAGGGCTCCCTACGAGCAGTGCTTC
CASRRGYRAPYEQCF
>NA|TRBJ1-3|NA|TRBV10-3
TGTGCCATCAGTGGCAGTATCTCTGGAAACACCATATATTTT
CAISGSISGNTIYF
>NA|TRBJ2-7|NA|TRBV6-6
TGTGCCAGCAGCCTTTCCCAGGGAAGCGAGCAGTACTTC
CASSLSQGSEQYF
>NA|TRBJ2-2|NA|TRBV7-9
TGTGCCAGCAGCTTCGGCGGGATCGGGGAGCTGTTTTTT
CASSFGGIGELFF
>few|TRBJ2-7|NA|TRBV2
TGTGCCAGCAGTTACGACTATCTCTCCGAGCAGTACTTC
CASSYDYLSEQYF
>NA|TRBJ2-5|TRBD2|TRBV2
TGTGCCAGCAGCCCCGGACTAGGGGTGGAGACCCAGTACTTC
CASSPGLGVETQYF
>NA|TRBJ2-1|TRBD1|TRBV27
TGTGCCAGCAGTGTACTACAGGGGGTCAGCTCCTACAATGAGCAGTTCTTC
CASSVLQGVSSYNEQFF
>NA|TRBJ2-2|TRBD1|TRBV6-1
TGTGCCAGCAGTGAATGGGGGACAGGGTACGGGGAGCTGTTTTTT
CASSEWGTGYGELFF
>NA|TRBJ1-2|TRBD1|TRBV4-1
TGCGCCAGCAGCAACACAGGGGCGGACTATGGCTACACCTTC
CASSNTGADYGYTF
>NA|TRBJ2-5|NA|TRBV29-1
TGCAGCGTTGAGAATCCCACTAGTCCCAGGGAGACCCAGTACTTC
CSVENPTSPRETQYF
>NA|TRBJ1-1|NA|TRBV21-1
TGTGCCAGCAGCAAAGTGAAGGAACAAGACTGGGAAGCTTTCTTT
CASSKVKEQDWEAFF
>NA|TRBJ1-2|TRBD1|TRBV6-5
TGTGCCAGCAGTGCGGACAGGGGGCTTGATGGCTACACCTTC
CASSADRGLDGYTF
>NA|TRBJ1-5|NA|TRBV7-8
TGTGCCAGCAGCTTACGGTCCCGTGGTAGCAATCAGCCCCAGCATTTT
CASSLRSRGSNQPQHF
>NA|TRBJ2-1|TRBD2|TRBV7-6
TGTGCCAGCAGCTTAGTGGGACTAGCGGGGGGCAATGAGCAGTTCTTC
CASSLVGLAGGNEQFF
>NA|TRBJ1-1|NA|TRBV11-3
TGTGCCAGCAGCGAACAGGGACGACGGACTGAAGCTTTCTTT
CASSEQGRRTEAFF
>NA|TRBJ2-2|TRBD2|TRBV11-1
TGTGCCAGCAGCTTAACTAGCGGGACCGGGGAGCTGTTTTTT
CASSLTSGTGELFF
>NA|TRBJ2-5|TRBD2|TRBV18
TGTGCCAGCTCACCGGGACTAGGGGAGACCCAGTACTTC
CASSPGLGETQYF
>NA|TRBJ1-4|TRBD1|TRBV5-6
TGTGCCAGCAGCTGGCAGGGGGCGGGTGAAAAACTGTTTTTT
CASSWQGAGEKLFF
>NA|TRBJ2-1|TRBD1|TRBV19
TGTGCCAGTAGTGGAGACAGGGGGCTCTACAATGAGCAGTTCTTC
CASSGDRGLYNEQFF
>NA|TRBJ1-1|NA|TRBV6-5
TGTGCCAGCAGTTACCAGGGGCAGAACACTGAAGCTTTCTTT
CASSYQGQNTEAFF
>NA|TRBJ2-4|TRBD2|TRBV19
TGTGCCAGTAGTAATAGGGGGGGTTTCACGGGAGGGCCAAACATTCAGTACTTC
CASSNRGGFTGGPNIQYF
>once|TRBJ2-1|NA|TRBV11-3
TGTGCCAGCTCCGGAACTAGACAAGGGAATGAGCAGTTCTTC
CASSGTRQGNEQFF
>few|TRBJ1-1|NA|TRBV6-6
TGTGCCAGTAAGAACACTGAAGCTTTCTTT
CASKNTEAFF
>NA|TRBJ1-2|TRBD1|TRBV5-6
TGTGCCAGCAGCTCCGGGACAGGGGGATGGGGCTATGGCTACACCTTC
CASSSGTGGWGYGYTF
>NA|TRBJ2-7|NA|TRBV6-5
TGTGCCAGCAGTTACGGGGCCGAGCAGTACTTC
CASSYGAEQYF
>NA|TRBJ1-2|TRBD1|TRBV28
TGTGCCAGCAGTTTAACAGGGGGGGGCTATGGCTACACCTTC
CASSLTGGGYGYTF
>NA|TRBJ2-2|NA|TRBV5-1
TGCGCCAGCAGACTTACCGGGGAGCTGTTTTTT
CASRLTGELFF
>NA|TRBJ2-3|NA|TRBV7-2
TGTGCCAGCAGCCGGGGGGCCGGCGGTAGGACAGATACGCAGTATTTT
CASSRGAGGRTDTQYF
>NA|TRBJ2-7|NA|TRBV12-5
TGTGCTAGTGGTTTGGGCGCGGCTATCTACGAGCAGTACTTC
CASGLGAAIYEQYF
>NA|TRBJ1-6|NA|TRBV5-4
TGTGCCAGCAGCTTGGCGAGTCTTAATTCACCCCTCCACTTT
CASSLASLNSPLHF
>NA|TRBJ1-1|NA|TRBV6-1
TGTGCCAGCTATTTCGGGACAAGAAACACTGAAGCTTTCTTT
CASYFGTRNTEAFF
>NA|TRBJ1-4|NA|TRBV30
TGTGCCTGGGCGGGAGGCCCCTCGGAAAAACTGTTTTTT
CAWAGGPSEKLFF
>NA|TRBJ2-1|NA|TRBV19
TGTGCCAGTAGTATAGTACAGGGCCAGCAGTTCTTC
CASSIVQGQQFF
>NA|TRBJ2-6|NA|TRBV27
TGTGCCAGCAGTCCAGGGCCCCGACGGGCCAACGTCCTGACTTTC
CASSPGPRRANVLTF
>few|TRBJ2-2|NA|TRBV9
TGTGCCACGTCGGAGAGGGGGACCGGGGAGCTGTTTTTT
CATSERGTGELFF
>NA|TRBJ2-3|NA|TRBV7-7
TGTGCTAGCGGCTTAAAGGCCGGGGGAAACACAGATACGCAGTATTTT
CASGLKAGGNTDTQYF
>NA|TRBJ2-7|TRBD2|TRBV5-6
TGTGCCAGCAGCTTGGCGGGGTCTAGCGGGGACTACGAGCAGTACTTC
CASSLAGSSGDYEQYF
>NA|TRBJ1-2|TRBD1|TRBV6-6
TGTGCCAGCCTTGCCTTAACCGGGACAGCTAACTATGGCTACACCTTC
CASLALTGTANYGYTF
>NA|TRBJ2-1|NA|TRBV2
TGTGCCAGCAGTGAAGCGCAGGGCCCCCCGAATGAGCAGTTCTTC
CASSEAQGPPNEQFF
>NA|TRBJ2-2|TRBD2|TRBV4-1
TGCGCCAGCAACCAGGGACTAGCTTCCGGGGAGCTGTTTTTT
CASNQGLASGELFF
>NA|TRBJ2-1|TRBD2|TRBV7-2
TGTGCCAGCAGCTTAGTGACGGTAGCGGGAGCACACAATGAGCAGTTCTTC
CASSLVTVAGAHNEQFF
>NA|TRBJ2-3|TRBD2|TRBV19
TGTGCCAGTAGTATAGATCGGGGGGGCTTGGGTTACACAGATACGCAGTATTTT
CASSIDRGGLGYTDTQYF
>NA|TRBJ2-7|NA|TRBV15
TGTGCCACCAGCAGAGATCGGAGATCAGCCTACGAGCAGTACTTC
CATSRDRRSAYEQYF
>NA|TRBJ2-1|TRBD2|TRBV7-2
TGTGCCAGCAGAGAACGACTAGCGGGCTACAATGAGCAGTTCTTC
CASRERLAGYNEQFF
>NA|TRBJ1-1|TRBD1|TRBV29-1
TGCAGCGCAGAGGACAGGGTGAACACTGAAGCTTTCTTT
CSAEDRVNTEAFF
>NA|TRBJ2-7|NA|TRBV6-1
TGTGCCAGCAGTGGCGTCGGGTTTCTCGCCTCCTACGAGCAGTACTTC
CASSGVGFLASYEQYF